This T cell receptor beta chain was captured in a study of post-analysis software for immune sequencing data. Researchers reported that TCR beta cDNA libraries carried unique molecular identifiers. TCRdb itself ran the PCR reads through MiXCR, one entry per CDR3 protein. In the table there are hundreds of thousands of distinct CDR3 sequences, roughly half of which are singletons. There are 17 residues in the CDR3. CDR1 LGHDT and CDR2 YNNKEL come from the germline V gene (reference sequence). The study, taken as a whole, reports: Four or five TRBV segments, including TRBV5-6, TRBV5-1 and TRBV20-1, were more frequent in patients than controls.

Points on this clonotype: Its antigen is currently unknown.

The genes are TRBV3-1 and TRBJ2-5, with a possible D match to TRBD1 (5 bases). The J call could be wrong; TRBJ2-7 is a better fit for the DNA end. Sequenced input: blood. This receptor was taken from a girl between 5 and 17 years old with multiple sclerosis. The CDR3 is CASSQLRQGTRIDEQYF. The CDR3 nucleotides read TGTGCCAGCAGCCAACTTCGCCAGGGCACGAGGATAGACGAGCAGTACTTC.